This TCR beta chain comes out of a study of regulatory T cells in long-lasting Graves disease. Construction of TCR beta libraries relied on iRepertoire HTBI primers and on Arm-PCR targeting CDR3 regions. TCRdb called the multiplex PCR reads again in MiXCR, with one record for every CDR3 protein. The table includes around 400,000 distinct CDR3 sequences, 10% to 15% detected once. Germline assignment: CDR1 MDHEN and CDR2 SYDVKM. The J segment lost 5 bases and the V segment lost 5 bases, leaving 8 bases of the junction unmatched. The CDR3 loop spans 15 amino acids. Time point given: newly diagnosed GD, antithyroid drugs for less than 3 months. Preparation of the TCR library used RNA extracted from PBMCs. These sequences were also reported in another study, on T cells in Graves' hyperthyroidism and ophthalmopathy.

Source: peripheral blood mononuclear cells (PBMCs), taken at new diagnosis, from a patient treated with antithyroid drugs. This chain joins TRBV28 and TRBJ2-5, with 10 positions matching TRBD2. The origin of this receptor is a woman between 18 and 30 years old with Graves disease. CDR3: CASSPQRGGRETQYF. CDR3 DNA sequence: TGTGCCAGCAGTCCCCAGCGGGGGGGCCGCGAGACCCAGTACTTC.